Below, 2 T cell receptor beta chains from the same sample are listed, as sequenced in a study of blood T cell repertoires in COVID-19 (dated by TCRdb to 2020 to 2022). The method behind the library was the immunoSEQ multiplex PCR assay. TCRdb's version of the immuneACCESS table is confined to in-frame rearrangements and falls short of the full clone set. An unresolved V gene accounts for under half of the shortfall where checked; the remainder is of unknown origin. The sample table contains around 220,000 clones; only one count was recorded for 84% of them. About 6.6% of the sample is taken by the ten largest. Sequencing was performed on PBMCs or T cells enriched from blood (not recorded which). The receptors stem from a woman between 35 and 50 years old who had recovered from COVID-19.

The chain couples TRBV4-3 to TRBJ1-5, with 7 bases aligning to TRBD1. The junction had 5 bases not matched to a gene; V was cut back by 2 bases and J by 4 bases. The CDR3 totals 15 residues. Germline V gene lookup returns CDR1 LGHNA and CDR2 YSLEER. The CDR3 bases are TGCGCCAGCAGCCAATCGGGACAGAGTAATCAGCCCCAGCATTTT. Its protein is CASSQSGQSNQPQHF.

This rearrangement joins TRBV28 to TRBJ1-3; D possibly corresponds to TRBD1 (5 bases). Germline lookup yields CDR1 MDHEN and CDR2 SYDVKM. This CDR3 contains 14 residues. V lost 4 bases to trimming and J lost 2 bases, with 9 bases between them. The CDR3 DNA sequence: TGTGCCAGCAGTTCCAGGGTGCCTGGAAACACCATATATTTT. Its protein product is CASSSRVPGNTIYF.